The next 7 T cell receptor beta chains were all read from a single sample in a study of early T cells in non-severe SARS-CoV-2 infection. TCRdb used MiXCR to reprocess the 5' RACE reads, holding one entry per CDR3 protein. The sample lists 50,000 to 70,000 distinct CDR3 sequences; approximately 12% were seen once. The sequenced sample was whole blood. Every receptor here comes from an adult who was a healthcare worker with PCR-confirmed SARS-CoV-2 infection or an uninfected control (not recorded which).

The chain couples TRBV19 to TRBJ1-2; the D is unclear. The CDR3 has 14 amino acids. With 6 bases removed from V and 4 bases from J, the gap between germline ends came to 15 bases. Germline CDR1 reads LNHDA; CDR2 reads SQIVND (reference sequence). In nucleotides, the CDR3 is TGTGCCAGTAGCGCCACGAGTTTGGGCTATGGCTACACCTTC. It yields the protein CASSATSLGYGYTF.

The table lists this clonotype with many counts. This chain links TRBV25-1 with TRBJ1-2, with D unclear. Germline assignment: CDR1 MGHDK and CDR2 SYGVNS. The CDR3 is made up of 12 amino acids. The V and J ends lost 3 bases and 4 bases respectively, with 6 bases between them. The CDR3 is CASSEPGYGYTF. In DNA, the CDR3 is TGTGCCAGCAGTGAGCCTGGCTATGGCTACACCTTC.

This clonotype was seen ten or more times. This chain links TRBV29-1 with TRBJ2-3; D might be TRBD1 or TRBD2, each matching 5 bases. The CDR3 sequence is 11 residues long. V was trimmed by 7 bases and J by 4 bases, leaving 9 bases between them. Germline loops: CDR1 SQVTM, CDR2 ANQGSEA. CDR3 in amino acids: CSGGLADTQYF. DNA of the CDR3: TGCAGCGGGGGGTTGGCAGATACGCAGTATTTT.

In its sample, this clonotype was seen many times. V gene TRBV27 combines with J gene TRBJ1-1; D gene uncertain. Germline assignment: CDR1 MNHEY and CDR2 SMNVEV (reference sequence). The CDR3 is 12 residues long. Trimming left V 9 bases short and J 10 bases short, with 18 bases between. Written as DNA, the CDR3 is TGTGCCAGTGGATCGCCTTCCAGGAGAGCTTTCTTT. Protein sequence: CASGSPSRRAFF.

CDR3 DNA sequence: TGTGCCAGCTCACCGAACCGAGGGCAAAAACTGTTTTTT. This translates into CASSPNRGQKLFF. The V gene is TRBV18, the J gene TRBJ1-4; no definite D call. Germline V gene lookup returns CDR1 KGHSH and CDR2 LQKENI. The CDR3 has 13 residues. V lost 3 bases and J 9 bases, leaving 11 bases between the germline ends.

About this clonotype: A much larger clone sits a single nucleotide away, making a read error possible. The chain combines TRBV29-1 with TRBJ2-5; TRBD1 matches at 7 bases. The germline V gene has CDR1 SQVTM and CDR2 ANQGSEA. The CDR3 runs to 13 residues. CDR3 coding DNA: TGCAGCGTTGGGGACAGCGTCCGAGAGACCCAGCACTTC. Translated: CSVGDSVRETQHF.

This clonotype was seen at least ten times. The chain uses TRBV5-4 and TRBJ2-5; a possible D gene is TRBD1 (7 bases). CDR1 SGHNT and CDR2 YYREEE come from the germline V gene (reference sequence). The CDR3 runs to 13 residues. Trimming cost V 4 bases and J 5 bases, with 12 bases left between them. The DNA of the CDR3 is TGTGCCAGCAGCCCACAGGGGAGGGAGACCCAGTACTTC. Its translation is CASSPQGRETQYF.